This is a list of T cell receptor beta chains from one sample in a study of cytomegalovirus exposure and HLA in healthy donors. The protocol was immunoSEQ multiplex PCR, while the TCRdb copy is restricted to in-frame clones and leaves out a portion. The sample carries 150,000 to 200,000 clones, roughly 85% recorded once. Specimen: PBMCs. The source of these receptors is a man in his late teens or twenties in good health and CMV-seropositive. CDR3s include the opening cysteine and the closing phenylalanine or tryptophan. The D gene is left open where the match is weak. A clone size is listed for some rows: how often the clone was seen (once, few, many), or a class if it is expanded.

D: TRBD1; size: NA; J: TRBJ2-3; V: TRBV2; CDR3: CASSEWGGTVTDTQYF; DNA: TGTGCCAGCAGTGAATGGGGTGGGACAGTCACAGATACGCAGTATTTT
D: NA; size: NA; J: TRBJ1-3; V: TRBV2; CDR3: CASFTLGDTTGNTIYF; DNA: TGTGCCAGCTTTACTCTAGGGGACACGACTGGAAACACCATATATTTT
D: TRBD1; size: NA; J: TRBJ1-2; V: TRBV7-6; CDR3: CASSLFSGQGTFQDGYTF; DNA: TGTGCCAGCAGCTTATTCTCCGGACAGGGGACCTTTCAGGACGGCTACACCTTC
D: TRBD1; size: NA; J: TRBJ2-1; V: TRBV2; CDR3: CATQTGTGSYNEQFF; DNA: TGTGCCACTCAGACCGGGACAGGGTCCTACAATGAGCAGTTCTTC
D: NA; size: NA; J: TRBJ1-5; V: TRBV28; CDR3: CASSPRLGNQPQHF; DNA: TGTGCCAGCAGTCCAAGGCTAGGCAATCAGCCCCAGCATTTT
D: TRBD1; size: NA; J: TRBJ1-1; V: TRBV30; CDR3: CAWSAGTGGTEAFF; DNA: TGTGCCTGGAGTGCCGGGACAGGGGGAACTGAAGCTTTCTTT
D: NA; size: once; J: TRBJ1-1; V: TRBV19; CDR3: CASRRGVGTEAFF; DNA: TGTGCCAGTAGGCGGGGAGTGGGAACTGAAGCTTTCTTT
D: TRBD1; size: NA; J: TRBJ1-2; V: TRBV19; CDR3: CASSITGDYGYTF; DNA: TGTGCCAGTAGTATCACAGGGGATTATGGCTACACCTTC
D: TRBD1; size: NA; J: TRBJ1-1; V: TRBV10-1; CDR3: CASSEGTGANTEAFF; DNA: TGCGCCAGCAGCGAAGGGACAGGGGCGAACACTGAAGCTTTCTTT
D: TRBD2; size: NA; J: TRBJ2-1; V: TRBV7-2; CDR3: CASSPRGVGEQFF; DNA: TGTGCCAGCAGCCCCCGGGGGGTGGGTGAGCAGTTCTTC
D: TRBD2; size: NA; J: TRBJ2-1; V: TRBV7-9; CDR3: CASSSQGGGRGTYNEQFF; DNA: TGTGCCAGCAGCTCCCAGGGGGGCGGGAGGGGTACCTACAATGAGCAGTTCTTC
D: NA; size: NA; J: TRBJ1-3; V: TRBV4-1; CDR3: CASSQVTTDPGPANRNTIYF; DNA: TGCGCCAGCAGCCAAGTAACGACTGATCCAGGGCCCGCAAACCGAAACACCATATATTTT
D: NA; size: NA; J: TRBJ1-1; V: TRBV2; CDR3: CASSEARTHLNTEAFF; DNA: TGTGCCAGCAGTGAAGCGCGTACCCATTTGAACACTGAAGCTTTCTTT
D: NA; size: once; J: TRBJ2-1; V: TRBV28; CDR3: CASSFTGDSYNEQFF; DNA: TGTGCCAGCAGTTTCACAGGAGACTCCTACAATGAGCAGTTCTTC
D: TRBD1; size: NA; J: TRBJ1-1; V: TRBV19; CDR3: CASSTRQGIDTEAFF; DNA: TGTGCCAGTAGTACCAGACAGGGTATCGACACTGAAGCTTTCTTT
D: TRBD1; size: NA; J: TRBJ2-7; V: TRBV28; CDR3: CASRSSGTGVYEQYF; DNA: TGTGCCAGCAGGTCCTCCGGGACAGGGGTTTACGAGCAGTACTTC
D: TRBD1; size: NA; J: TRBJ2-1; V: TRBV4-3; CDR3: CASSFSRSGGIYNEQFF; DNA: TGCGCCAGCAGCTTCTCCAGGTCAGGGGGCATTTACAATGAGCAGTTCTTC
D: NA; size: NA; J: TRBJ2-3; V: TRBV7-6; CDR3: CASSLGVSTSTDTQYF; DNA: TGTGCCAGCAGCTTAGGGGTGTCGACTAGCACAGATACGCAGTATTTT
D: NA; size: NA; J: TRBJ2-2; V: TRBV10-3; CDR3: CAISYDMSSGELFF; DNA: TGTGCCATCAGTTATGACATGTCGTCCGGGGAGCTGTTTTTT
D: NA; size: NA; J: TRBJ1-5; V: TRBV19; CDR3: CASSIEQYSNQPQHF; DNA: TGTGCCAGTAGTATAGAGCAGTATAGCAATCAGCCCCAGCATTTT
D: NA; size: few; J: TRBJ1-5; V: TRBV7-2; CDR3: CASSLGPTYSNQPQHF; DNA: TGTGCCAGCAGCTTAGGTCCTACTTATAGCAATCAGCCCCAGCATTTT
D: TRBD1; size: NA; J: TRBJ1-2; V: TRBV5-6; CDR3: CASSLGAGGWHGYTF; DNA: TGTGCCAGCAGCTTGGGGGCAGGGGGATGGCATGGCTACACCTTC